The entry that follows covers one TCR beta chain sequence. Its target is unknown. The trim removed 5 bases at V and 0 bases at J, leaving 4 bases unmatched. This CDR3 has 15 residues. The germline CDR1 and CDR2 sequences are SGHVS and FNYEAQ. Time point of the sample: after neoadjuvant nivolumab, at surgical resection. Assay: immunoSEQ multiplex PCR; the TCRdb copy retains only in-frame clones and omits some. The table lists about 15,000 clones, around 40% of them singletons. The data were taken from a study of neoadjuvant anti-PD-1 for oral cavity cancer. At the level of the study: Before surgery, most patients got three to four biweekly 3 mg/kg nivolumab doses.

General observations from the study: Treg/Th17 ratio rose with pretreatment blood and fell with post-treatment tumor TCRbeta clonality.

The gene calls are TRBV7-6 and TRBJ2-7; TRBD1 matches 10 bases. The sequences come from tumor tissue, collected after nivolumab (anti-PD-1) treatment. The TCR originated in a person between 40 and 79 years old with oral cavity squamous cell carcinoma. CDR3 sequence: CASSPRTGGSYEQYF. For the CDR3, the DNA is TGTGCCAGCAGCCCCCGGACAGGGGGCTCCTACGAGCAGTACTTC.